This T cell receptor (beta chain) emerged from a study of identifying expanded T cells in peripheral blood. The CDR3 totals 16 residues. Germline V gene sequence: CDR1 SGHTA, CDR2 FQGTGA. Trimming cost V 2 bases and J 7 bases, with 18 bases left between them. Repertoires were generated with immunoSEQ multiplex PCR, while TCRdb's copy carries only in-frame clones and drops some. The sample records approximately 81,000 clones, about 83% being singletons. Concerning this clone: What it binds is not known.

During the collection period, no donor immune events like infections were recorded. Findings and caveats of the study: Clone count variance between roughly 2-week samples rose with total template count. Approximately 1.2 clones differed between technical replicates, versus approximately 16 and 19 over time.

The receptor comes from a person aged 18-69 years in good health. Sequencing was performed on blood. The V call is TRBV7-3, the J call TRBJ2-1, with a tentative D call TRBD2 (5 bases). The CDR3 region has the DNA TGTGCCAGCAGCTTACGGTGGGCCCCCCCGGGGAATGAGCAGTTCTTC. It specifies CASSLRWAPPGNEQFF. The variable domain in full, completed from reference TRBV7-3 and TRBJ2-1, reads GAGVSQTPSNKVTEKGKYVELRCDPISGHTALYWYRQSLGQGPEFLIYFQGTGAADDSGLPNDRFFAVRPEGSVSTLKIQRTERGDSAVYLCASSLRWAPPGNEQFFGPGTRLTVL.